This section outlines one TCR beta chain sequence together with its context. Its antigen is unidentified. This entry is derived from a study of OX40 agonist ivuxolimab in advanced cancers. Across the whole study: Each patient was given ivuxolimab into a vein every 2 weeks, at 0.01 to 10 mg/kg. General study results and limits: The specificity for antigen of the expanded peripheral T cells was not determined.

There are 19 residues in the CDR3. Germline loops: CDR1 LNHNV, CDR2 YYDKDF (reference sequence). Germline trimming cut 5 bases from V and 1 base from J; bases unmatched to any gene: 14. Baseline was the first blood sampling point, followed by cycle 4 day 1 and cycle 7 day 1. Libraries were prepared by immunoSEQ multiplex PCR; TCRdb keeps only in-frame clonotypes and omits some of them. The sample holds about 58,000 clones; approximately 88% are singletons and the top ten take around 3.2%. Material: CD4+ or CD8+ T cells sorted from blood, obtained in a trial of the OX40 agonist ivuxolimab. The chain joins TRBV15 to TRBJ2-4, with 10 positions matching TRBD1. The TCR originated in an adult with an advanced solid tumor such as melanoma, head and neck, liver or kidney cancer. CDR3 DNA: TGTGCCACCAGCCCCCACCCCACTGGACAGGGGGAGGCCAAAAACATTCAGTACTTC. The encoded protein is CATSPHPTGQGEAKNIQYF.